This T cell receptor beta chain was identified during a study of human versus mouse CDR3 diversity and MHC coevolution. Study-level background: Between roughly 0.6 x 10^7 and 1.8 x 10^7 valid reads came from each sample.

General study results and limits: Humans had the largest estimated TCR beta repertoire, 1.5 million to 2 million clonotypes. Human CDR3s averaged more deletions and insertions than mouse CDR3s. The lowest clonal inequality scores came from most of the three human donors.

Germline loops: CDR1 MRHNA, CDR2 SNTAGT. The CDR3 runs to 15 residues. Trimming left V 0 bases short and J 8 bases short, with 14 bases between. Clones were sequenced by immunoSEQ multiplex PCR, and TCRdb holds only the in-frame ones, with some missing. The table records about 83,000 clones, 80% to 95% of them present only once. Regarding this clone: Its antigen is still unknown.

This chain joins TRBV6-4 and TRBJ2-1; D is possibly TRBD2 (5 bases). This receptor was taken from a person aged 30 to 69 in good health. Sequencing was performed on naive CD4+ T cells from blood. Described subset: CD45RO-negative CD62L-positive naive CD4 T cells. This CDR3 is CASSDSHLGVHEQFF. The CDR3 coding sequence is TGTGCCAGCAGTGACTCGCATCTGGGAGTCCATGAGCAGTTCTTC.